The sequence of this T cell receptor beta chain was determined in a study of blood T cell repertoires in COVID-19. At the level of the study: The samples span acute and convalescent COVID-19 from the United States, Italy and Spain. Sources were T cells, B-cell-depleted T cells, or PBMCs; the material itself was cDNA or gDNA.

From germline, CDR1 is MNHEY and CDR2 SVGAGI. V was clipped by 3 bases and J by 5 bases, with 13 bases between them. This CDR3 is 14 amino acids long. Produced via immunoSEQ multiplex PCR; TCRdb's table is partial and in-frame only. The table shows 35,000 to 50,000 clones, with over 70% occurring only once. J is TRBJ2-5 and V is TRBV6-5; possible D gene TRBD2, 6 bases. This clonotype originated in a woman of 80 years or more with acute or convalescent COVID-19. The sequencing sample was made of peripheral blood. Here the CDR3 DNA reads TGTGCCAGCAGTTATCTCCGGGACTGGGAGACCCAGTACTTC. Translation: CASSYLRDWETQYF.